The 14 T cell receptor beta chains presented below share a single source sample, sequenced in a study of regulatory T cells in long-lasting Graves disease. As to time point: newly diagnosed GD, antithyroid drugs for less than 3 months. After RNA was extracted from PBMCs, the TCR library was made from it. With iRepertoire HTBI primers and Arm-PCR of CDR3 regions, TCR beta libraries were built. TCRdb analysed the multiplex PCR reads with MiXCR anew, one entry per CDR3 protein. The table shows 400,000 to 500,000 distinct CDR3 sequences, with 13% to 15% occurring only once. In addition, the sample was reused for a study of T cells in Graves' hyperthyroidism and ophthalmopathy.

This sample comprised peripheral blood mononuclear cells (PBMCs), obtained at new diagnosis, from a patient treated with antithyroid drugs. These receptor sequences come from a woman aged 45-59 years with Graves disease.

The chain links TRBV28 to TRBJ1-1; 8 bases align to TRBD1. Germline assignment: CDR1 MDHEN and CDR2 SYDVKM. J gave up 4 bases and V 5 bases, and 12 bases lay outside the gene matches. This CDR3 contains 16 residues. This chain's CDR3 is CASSTPFTGGGTEAFF. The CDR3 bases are TGTGCCAGCAGTACTCCCTTTACAGGGGGTGGCACTGAAGCTTTCTTT.

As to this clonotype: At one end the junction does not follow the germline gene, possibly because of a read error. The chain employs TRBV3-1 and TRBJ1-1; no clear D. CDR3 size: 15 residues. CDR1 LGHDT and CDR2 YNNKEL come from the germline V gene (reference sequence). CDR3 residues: CAISPDGDLNTEAFF. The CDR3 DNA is TGTGCCATCAGCCCGGACGGGGATTTGAACACTGAAGCTTTCTTT.

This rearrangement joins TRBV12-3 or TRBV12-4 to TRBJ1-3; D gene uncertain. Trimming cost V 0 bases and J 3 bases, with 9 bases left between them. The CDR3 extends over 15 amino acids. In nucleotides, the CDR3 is TGTGCCAGCAGTTTAGCTCTAGGCTTTGGAAACACCATATATTTT. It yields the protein CASSLALGFGNTIYF.

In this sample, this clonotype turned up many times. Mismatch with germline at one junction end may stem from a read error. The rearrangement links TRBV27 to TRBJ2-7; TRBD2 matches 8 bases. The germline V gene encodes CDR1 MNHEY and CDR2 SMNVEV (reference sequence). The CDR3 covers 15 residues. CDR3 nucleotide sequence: TGCGCCAGCAGCTTACTAGCGGACAGCTCCTACGAGCAGTACTTC. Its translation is CASSLLADSSYEQYF.

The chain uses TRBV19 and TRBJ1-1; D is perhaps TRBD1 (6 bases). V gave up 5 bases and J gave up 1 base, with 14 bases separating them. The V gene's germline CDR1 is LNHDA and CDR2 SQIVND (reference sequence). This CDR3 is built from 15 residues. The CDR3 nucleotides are TGTGCCAGTAGTCCCCCGGGGACAAGGAACACTGAAGCTTTCTTT. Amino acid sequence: CASSPPGTRNTEAFF.

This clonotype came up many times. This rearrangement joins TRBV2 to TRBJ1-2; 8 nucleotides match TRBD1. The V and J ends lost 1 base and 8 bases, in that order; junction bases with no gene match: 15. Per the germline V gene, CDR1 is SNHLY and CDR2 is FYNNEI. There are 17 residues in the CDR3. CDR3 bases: TGTGCCAGCAGTGAAGGGCCAGGGGGCAGGGGAGTTTACGGCTACACCTTC. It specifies CASSEGPGGRGVYGYTF. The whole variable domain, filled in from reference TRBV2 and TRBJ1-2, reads EPEVTQTPSHQVTQMGQEVILRCVPISNHLYFYWYRQILGQKVEFLVSFYNNEISEKSEIFDDQFSVERPDGSNFTLKIRSTKLEDSAMYFCASSEGPGGRGVYGYTFGSGTRLTVV.

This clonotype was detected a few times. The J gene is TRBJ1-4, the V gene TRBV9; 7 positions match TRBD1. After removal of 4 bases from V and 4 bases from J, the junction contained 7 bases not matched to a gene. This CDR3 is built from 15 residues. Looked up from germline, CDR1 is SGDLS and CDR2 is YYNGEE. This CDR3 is CASSQTGDSNEKLFF. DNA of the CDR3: TGTGCCAGCAGCCAAACGGGGGACAGTAATGAAAAACTGTTTTTT.

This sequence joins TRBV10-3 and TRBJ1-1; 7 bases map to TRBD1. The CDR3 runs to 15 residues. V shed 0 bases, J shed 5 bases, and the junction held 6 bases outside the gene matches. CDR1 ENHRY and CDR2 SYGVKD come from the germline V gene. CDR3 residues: CAISESTRGETEAFF. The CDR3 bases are TGTGCCATCAGTGAGTCGACCAGGGGGGAGACTGAAGCTTTCTTT.

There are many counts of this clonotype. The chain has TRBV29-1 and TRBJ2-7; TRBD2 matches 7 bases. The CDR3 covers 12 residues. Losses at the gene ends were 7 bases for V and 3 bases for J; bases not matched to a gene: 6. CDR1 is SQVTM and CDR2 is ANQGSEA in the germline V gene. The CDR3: CSARAGDYEQYF. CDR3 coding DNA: TGCAGCGCCCGTGCGGGAGACTACGAGCAGTACTTC.

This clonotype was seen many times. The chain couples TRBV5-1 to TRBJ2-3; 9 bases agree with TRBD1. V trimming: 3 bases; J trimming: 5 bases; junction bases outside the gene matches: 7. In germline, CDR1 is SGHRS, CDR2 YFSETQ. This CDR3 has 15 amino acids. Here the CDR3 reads CASSWGQGIGDTQYF. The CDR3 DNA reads TGCGCCAGCAGCTGGGGACAGGGCATTGGAGATACGCAGTATTTT.

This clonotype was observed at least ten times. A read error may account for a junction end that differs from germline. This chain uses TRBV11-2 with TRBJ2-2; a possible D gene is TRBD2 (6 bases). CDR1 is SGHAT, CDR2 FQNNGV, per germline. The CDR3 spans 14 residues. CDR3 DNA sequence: TGCGCCAGCAGCTTGGCCGGGAGCACCGGGGAGCTGTTTTTT. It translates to CASSLAGSTGELFF.

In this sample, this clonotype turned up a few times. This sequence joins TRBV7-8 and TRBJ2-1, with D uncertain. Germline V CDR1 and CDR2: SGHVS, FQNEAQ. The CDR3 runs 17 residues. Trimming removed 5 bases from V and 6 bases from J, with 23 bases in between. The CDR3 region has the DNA TGTGCCAGCAGCCTTTCCTGGGCTCCACTTGAAGGCAATGAGCAGTTCTTC. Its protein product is CASSLSWAPLEGNEQFF. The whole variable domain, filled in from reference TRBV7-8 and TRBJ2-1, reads GAGVSQSPRYKVAKRGQDVALRCDPISGHVSLFWYQQALGQGPEFLTYFQNEAQLDKSGLPSDRFFAERPEGSVSTLKIQRTQQEDSAVYLCASSLSWAPLEGNEQFFGPGTRLTVL.

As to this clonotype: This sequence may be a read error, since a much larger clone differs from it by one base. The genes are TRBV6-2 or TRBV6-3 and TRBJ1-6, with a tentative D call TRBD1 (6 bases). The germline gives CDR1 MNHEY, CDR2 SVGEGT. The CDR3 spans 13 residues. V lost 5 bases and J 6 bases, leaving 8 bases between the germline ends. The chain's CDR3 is CASSGRGNSPLHF. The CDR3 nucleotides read TGTGCCAGCAGTGGCAGGGGTAATTCACCCCTCCACTTT.

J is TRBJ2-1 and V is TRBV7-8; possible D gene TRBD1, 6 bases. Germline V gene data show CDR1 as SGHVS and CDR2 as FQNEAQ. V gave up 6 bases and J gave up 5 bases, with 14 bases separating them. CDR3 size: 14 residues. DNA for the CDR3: TGTGCCAGCAGGTCCGAGACAGGCCACAATGAGCAGTTCTTC. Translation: CASRSETGHNEQFF.